This T cell receptor (beta chain) was observed in a study of OX40 agonist ivuxolimab in advanced cancers. Data came from immunoSEQ multiplex PCR; TCRdb stores just in-frame clones and leaves some out. The profile shows 65,000 to 95,000 clones, about 91% of them singletons. This clone was seen just once. Its target is unknown. V lost 0 bases and J lost 2, with 7 bases in between. The CDR3 loop spans 14 amino acids. Germline CDR1 is SGHDT and CDR2 is YYEEEE. General study results and limits: CD4+ and CD8+ blood T cells expanded clonally by week 6 at 0.1 to 3.0 mg/kg.

The chain combines TRBV5-6 with TRBJ2-3; D is ambiguous. The specimen comprised CD4+ or CD8+ T cells sorted from blood, sampled in a trial of the OX40 agonist ivuxolimab. The origin of this receptor is an adult with an advanced solid tumor such as melanoma, head and neck, liver or kidney cancer. The CDR3 nucleotides are TGTGCCAGCAGCTTGGTGCCAGCCACAGATACGCAGTATTTT. Its protein product is CASSLVPATDTQYF.